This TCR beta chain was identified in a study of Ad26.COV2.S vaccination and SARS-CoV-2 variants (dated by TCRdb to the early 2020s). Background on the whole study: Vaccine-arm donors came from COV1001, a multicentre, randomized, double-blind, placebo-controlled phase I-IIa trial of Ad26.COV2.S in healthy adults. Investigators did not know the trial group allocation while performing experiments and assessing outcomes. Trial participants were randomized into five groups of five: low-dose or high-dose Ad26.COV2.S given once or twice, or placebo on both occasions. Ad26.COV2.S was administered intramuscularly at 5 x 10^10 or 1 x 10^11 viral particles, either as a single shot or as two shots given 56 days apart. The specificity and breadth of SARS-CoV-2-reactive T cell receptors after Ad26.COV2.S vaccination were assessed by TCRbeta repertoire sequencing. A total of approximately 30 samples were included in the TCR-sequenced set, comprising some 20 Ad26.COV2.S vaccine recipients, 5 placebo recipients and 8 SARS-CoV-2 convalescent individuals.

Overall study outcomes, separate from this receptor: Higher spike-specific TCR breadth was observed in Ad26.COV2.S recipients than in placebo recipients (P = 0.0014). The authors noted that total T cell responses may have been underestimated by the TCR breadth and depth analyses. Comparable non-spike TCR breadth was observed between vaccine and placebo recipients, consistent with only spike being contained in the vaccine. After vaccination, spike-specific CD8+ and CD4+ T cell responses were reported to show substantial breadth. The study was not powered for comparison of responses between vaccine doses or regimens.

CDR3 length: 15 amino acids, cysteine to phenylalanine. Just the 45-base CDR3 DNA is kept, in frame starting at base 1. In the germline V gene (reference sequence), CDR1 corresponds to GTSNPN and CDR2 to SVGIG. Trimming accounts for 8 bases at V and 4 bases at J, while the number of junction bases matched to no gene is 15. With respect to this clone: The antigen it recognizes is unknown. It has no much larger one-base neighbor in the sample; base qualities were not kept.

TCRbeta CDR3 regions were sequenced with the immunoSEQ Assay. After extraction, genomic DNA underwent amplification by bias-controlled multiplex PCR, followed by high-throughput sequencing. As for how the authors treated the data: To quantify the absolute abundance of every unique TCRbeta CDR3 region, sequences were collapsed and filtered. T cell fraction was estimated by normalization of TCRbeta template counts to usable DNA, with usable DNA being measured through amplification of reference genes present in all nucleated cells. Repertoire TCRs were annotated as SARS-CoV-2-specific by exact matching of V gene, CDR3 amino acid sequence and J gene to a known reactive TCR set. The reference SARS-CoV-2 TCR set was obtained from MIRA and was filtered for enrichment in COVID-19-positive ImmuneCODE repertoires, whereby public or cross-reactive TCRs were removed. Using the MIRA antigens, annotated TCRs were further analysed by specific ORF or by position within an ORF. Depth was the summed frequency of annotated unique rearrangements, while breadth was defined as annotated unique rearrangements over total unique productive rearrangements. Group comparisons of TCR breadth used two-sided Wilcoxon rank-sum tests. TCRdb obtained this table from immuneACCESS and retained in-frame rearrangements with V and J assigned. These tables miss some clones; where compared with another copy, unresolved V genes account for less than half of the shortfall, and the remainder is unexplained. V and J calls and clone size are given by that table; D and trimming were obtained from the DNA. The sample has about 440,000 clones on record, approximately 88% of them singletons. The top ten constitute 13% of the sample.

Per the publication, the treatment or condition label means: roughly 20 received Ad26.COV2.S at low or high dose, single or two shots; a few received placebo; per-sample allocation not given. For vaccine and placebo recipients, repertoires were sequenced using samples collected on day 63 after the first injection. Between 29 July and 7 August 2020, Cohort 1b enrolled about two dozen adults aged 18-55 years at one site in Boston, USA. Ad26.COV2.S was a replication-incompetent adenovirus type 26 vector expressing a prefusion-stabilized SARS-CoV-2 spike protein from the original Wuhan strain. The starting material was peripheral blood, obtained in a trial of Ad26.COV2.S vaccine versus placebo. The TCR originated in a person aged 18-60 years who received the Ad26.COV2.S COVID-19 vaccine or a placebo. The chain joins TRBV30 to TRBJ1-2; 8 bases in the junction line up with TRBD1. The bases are TGTGCCGGAGACCTTCGGGACAGGTCTTTCTATGGCTACACCTTC. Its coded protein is CAGDLRDRSFYGYTF.